This T cell receptor beta chain was identified during a study of blood T cell repertoires in COVID-19. At the level of the study: COVID-19 samples collected from the United States, Italy and Spain covered acute and convalescent phases. T cells, B-cell-depleted T cells, or PBMCs provided the cDNA or gDNA that served as material.

Assignment of participants to cohorts was predicated upon participant-reported clinical history. Cohort 3 donors counted as recovered after two negative PCRs, clearance, or resolved symptoms. Measured with immunoSEQ multiplex PCR; TCRdb has only the in-frame clones, and not every one. The sample comprises 350,000 to 450,000 clones, 75% to 90% of which are singletons, and more than 0.95% rests with the top ten. The germline V gene has CDR1 SGHRS and CDR2 YFSETQ. This CDR3 contains 12 residues. The V and J ends lost 6 bases and 5 bases respectively, with 11 bases between them. The receptor's source is a man aged 30 to 45 who had recovered from COVID-19. This rearrangement joins TRBV5-1 to TRBJ1-1; the D gene is possibly TRBD1 (5 bases). Sample: PBMCs or T cells enriched from blood (not recorded which). The CDR3 nucleotides read TGCGCCAGCAACCCCGGGGGAACTGAAGCTTTCTTT. It specifies CASNPGGTEAFF.